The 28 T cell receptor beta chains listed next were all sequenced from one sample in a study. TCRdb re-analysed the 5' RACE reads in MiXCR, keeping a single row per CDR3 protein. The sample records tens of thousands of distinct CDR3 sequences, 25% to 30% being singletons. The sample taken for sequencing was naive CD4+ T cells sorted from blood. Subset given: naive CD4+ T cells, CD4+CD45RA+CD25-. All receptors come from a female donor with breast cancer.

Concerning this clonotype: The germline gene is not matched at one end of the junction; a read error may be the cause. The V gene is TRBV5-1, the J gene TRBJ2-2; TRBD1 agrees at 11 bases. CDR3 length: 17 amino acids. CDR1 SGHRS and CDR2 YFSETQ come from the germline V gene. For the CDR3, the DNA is TGCGCCAGCAGCCTCCGGACAGGGGGCGCGAACACCGGTGAGCTGTTTTTT. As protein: CASSLRTGGANTGELFF.

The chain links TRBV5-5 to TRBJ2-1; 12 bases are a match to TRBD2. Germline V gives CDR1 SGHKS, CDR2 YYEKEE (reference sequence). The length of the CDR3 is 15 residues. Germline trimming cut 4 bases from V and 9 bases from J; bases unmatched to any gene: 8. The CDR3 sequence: CASSVLGLAGPEQFF. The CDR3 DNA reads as TGTGCCAGCAGCGTTCTAGGACTAGCGGGACCTGAGCAGTTCTTC.

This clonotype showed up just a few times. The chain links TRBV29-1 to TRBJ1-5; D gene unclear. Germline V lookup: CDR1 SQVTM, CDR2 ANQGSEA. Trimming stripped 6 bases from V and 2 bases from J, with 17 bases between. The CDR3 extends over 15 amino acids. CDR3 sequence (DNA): TGCAGCGTGGGCAACGGGGAGGGAGGCAATCAGCCCCAGCATTTT. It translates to CSVGNGEGGNQPQHF. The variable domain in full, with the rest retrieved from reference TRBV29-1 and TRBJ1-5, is SAVISQKPSRDICQRGTSLTIQCQVDSQVTMMFWYRQQPGQSLTLIATANQGSEATYESGFVIDKFPISRPNLTFSTLTVSNMSPEDSSIYLCSVGNGEGGNQPQHFGDGTRLSIL.

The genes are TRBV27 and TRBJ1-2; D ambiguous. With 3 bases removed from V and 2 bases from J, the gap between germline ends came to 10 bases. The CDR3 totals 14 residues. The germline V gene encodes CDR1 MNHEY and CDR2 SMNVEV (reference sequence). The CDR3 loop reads CASSFAGANYGYTF. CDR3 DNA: TGTGCCAGCAGTTTTGCAGGAGCCAACTATGGCTACACCTTC.

In DNA, the CDR3 is TGTGCCAGCAGCTTAAGGGTAGCGGGTACAGCCTACGAGCAGTACTTC. The encoded protein is CASSLRVAGTAYEQYF. V gene TRBV7-8 combines with J gene TRBJ2-7, with 7 bases that match TRBD2. Germline-derived CDR1 and CDR2 are SGHVS and FQNEAQ. This CDR3 spans 16 amino acids. V gave up 2 bases and J gave up 2 bases; unmatched junction bases: 9.

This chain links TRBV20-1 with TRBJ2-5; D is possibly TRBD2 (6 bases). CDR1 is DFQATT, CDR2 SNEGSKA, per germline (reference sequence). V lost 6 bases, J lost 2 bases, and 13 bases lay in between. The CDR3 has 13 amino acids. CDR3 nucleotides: TGCAGTGCGGTAGCGGTATTTCAAGAGACCCAGTACTTC. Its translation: CSAVAVFQETQYF.

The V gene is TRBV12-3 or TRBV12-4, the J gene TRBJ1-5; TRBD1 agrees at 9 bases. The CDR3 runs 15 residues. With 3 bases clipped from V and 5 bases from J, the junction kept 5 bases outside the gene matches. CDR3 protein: CASSLDRGFYQPQHF. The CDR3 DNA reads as TGTGCCAGCAGTTTGGACAGGGGCTTTTATCAGCCCCAGCATTTT.

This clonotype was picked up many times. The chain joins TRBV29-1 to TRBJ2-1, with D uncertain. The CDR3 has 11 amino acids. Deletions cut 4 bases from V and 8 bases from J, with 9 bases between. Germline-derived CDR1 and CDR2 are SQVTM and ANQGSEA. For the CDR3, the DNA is TGCAGCGTTGTCCCCGGACATGAGCAGTTCTTC. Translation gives CSVVPGHEQFF.

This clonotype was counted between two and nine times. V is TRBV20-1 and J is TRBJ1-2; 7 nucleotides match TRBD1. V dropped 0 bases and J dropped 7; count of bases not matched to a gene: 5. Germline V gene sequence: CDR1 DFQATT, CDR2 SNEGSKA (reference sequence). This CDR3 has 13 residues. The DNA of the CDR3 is TGCAGTGCTAGAGATTACAGGGGCACTGGCTACACCTTC. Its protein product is CSARDYRGTGYTF.

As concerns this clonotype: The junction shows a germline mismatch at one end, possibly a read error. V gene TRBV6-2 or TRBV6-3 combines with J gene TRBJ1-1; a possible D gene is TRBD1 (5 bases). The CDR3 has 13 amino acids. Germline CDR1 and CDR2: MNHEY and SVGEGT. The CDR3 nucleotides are TGTACCAGCAGCCGGGAGGGGTACACTGAAGCTTTCTTT. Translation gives CTSSREGYTEAFF.

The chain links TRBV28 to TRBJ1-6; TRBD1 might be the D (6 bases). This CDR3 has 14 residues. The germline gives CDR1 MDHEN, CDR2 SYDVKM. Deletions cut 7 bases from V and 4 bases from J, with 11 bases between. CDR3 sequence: CASNQGHYNSPLHF. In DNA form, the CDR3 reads TGTGCCAGCAACCAGGGACATTATAATTCACCCCTCCACTTT.

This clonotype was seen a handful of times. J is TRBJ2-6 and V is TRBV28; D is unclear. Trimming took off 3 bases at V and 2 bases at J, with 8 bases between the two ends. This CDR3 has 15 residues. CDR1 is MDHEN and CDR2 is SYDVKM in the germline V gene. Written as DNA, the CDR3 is TGTGCCAGCAGTTTTGAGCTCACTGGGGCCAACGTCCTGACTTTC. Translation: CASSFELTGANVLTF.

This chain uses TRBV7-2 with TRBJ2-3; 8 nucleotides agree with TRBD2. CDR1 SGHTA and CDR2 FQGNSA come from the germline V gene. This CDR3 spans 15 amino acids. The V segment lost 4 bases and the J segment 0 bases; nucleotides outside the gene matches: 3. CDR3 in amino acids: CASSSWTSSTDTQYF. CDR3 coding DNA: TGTGCCAGCAGCTCTTGGACTAGCAGCACAGATACGCAGTATTTT.

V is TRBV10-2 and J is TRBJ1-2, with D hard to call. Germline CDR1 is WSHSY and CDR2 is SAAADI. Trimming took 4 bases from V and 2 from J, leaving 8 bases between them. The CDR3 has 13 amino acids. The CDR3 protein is CASSGTLNYGYTF. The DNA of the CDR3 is TGCGCCAGCAGTGGGACCCTCAACTATGGCTACACCTTC.

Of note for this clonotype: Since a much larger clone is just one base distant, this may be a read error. As DNA, the CDR3 is TGCAGTGCTAGTTATCTCCCGGGGACAGGGGGGAATCAGCCCCAGCATTTT. Translated: CSASYLPGTGGNQPQHF. The chain couples TRBV20-1 to TRBJ1-5, with 11 bases matching TRBD1. V lost 3 bases, J lost 4 bases, and 11 bases stayed unmatched. The length of the CDR3 is 17 residues. CDR1 is DFQATT, CDR2 SNEGSKA, per germline (reference sequence).

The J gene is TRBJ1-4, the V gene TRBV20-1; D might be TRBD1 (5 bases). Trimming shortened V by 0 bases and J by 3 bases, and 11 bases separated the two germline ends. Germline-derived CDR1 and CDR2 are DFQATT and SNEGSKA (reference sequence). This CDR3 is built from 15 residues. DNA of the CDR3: TGCAGTGCTAGAGATGCGGCAGGGCCTAATGAAAAACTGTTTTTT. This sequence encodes CSARDAAGPNEKLFF.

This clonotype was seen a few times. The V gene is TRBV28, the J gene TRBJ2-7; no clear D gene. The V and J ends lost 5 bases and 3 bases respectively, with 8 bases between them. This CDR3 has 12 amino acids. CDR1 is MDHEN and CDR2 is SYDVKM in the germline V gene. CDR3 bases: TGTGCCAGCAGTCCTCTTGACTACGAGCAGTACTTC. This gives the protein CASSPLDYEQYF.

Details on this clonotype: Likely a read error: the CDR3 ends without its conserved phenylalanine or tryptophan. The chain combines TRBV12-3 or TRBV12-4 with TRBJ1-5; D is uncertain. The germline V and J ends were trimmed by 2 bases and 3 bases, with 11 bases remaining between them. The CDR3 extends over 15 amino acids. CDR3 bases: TGTGCCAGCAGTTTATCGACGGCCAACAATCAGCCCCAGCATTCT. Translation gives CASSLSTANNQPQHS.

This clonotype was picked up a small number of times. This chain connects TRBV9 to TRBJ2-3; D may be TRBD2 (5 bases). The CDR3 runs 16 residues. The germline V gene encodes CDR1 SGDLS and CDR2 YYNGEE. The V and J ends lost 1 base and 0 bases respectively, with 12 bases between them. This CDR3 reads CASSVWSDSSTDTQYF. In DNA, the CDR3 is TGTGCCAGCAGCGTATGGTCGGACTCTAGCACAGATACGCAGTATTTT.

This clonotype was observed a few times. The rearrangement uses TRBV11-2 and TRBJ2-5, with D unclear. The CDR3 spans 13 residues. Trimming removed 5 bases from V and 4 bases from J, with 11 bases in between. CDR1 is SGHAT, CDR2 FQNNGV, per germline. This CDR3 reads CASSPRFRETQYF. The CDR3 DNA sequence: TGTGCCAGCAGCCCCAGATTTAGAGAGACCCAGTACTTC.

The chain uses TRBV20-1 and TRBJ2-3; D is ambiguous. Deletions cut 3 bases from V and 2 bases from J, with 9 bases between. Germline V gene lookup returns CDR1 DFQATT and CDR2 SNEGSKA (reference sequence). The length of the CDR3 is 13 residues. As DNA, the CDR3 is TGCAGTGCTAGCTCAAAGATCACAGATACGCAGTATTTT. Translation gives CSASSKITDTQYF.

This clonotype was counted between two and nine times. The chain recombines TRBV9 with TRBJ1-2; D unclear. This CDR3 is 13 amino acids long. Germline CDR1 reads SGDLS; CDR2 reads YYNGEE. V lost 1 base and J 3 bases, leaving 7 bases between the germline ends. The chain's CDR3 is CASSVREDYGYTF. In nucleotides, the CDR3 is TGTGCCAGCAGCGTAAGGGAAGACTATGGCTACACCTTC.

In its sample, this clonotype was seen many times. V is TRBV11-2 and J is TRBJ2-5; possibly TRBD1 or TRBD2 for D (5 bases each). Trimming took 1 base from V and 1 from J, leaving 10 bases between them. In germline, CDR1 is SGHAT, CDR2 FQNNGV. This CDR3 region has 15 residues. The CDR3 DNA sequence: TGTGCCAGCAGCTTAGGGGGGATGGCCCAAGAGACCCAGTACTTC. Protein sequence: CASSLGGMAQETQYF.

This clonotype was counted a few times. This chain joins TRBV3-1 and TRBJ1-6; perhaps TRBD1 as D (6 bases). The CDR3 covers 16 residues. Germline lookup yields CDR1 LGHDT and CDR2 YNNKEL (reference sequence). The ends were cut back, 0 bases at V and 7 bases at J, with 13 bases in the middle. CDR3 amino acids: CASSQERGARNSPLHF. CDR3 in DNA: TGTGCCAGCAGCCAAGAAAGGGGGGCCCGGAATTCACCCCTCCACTTT.

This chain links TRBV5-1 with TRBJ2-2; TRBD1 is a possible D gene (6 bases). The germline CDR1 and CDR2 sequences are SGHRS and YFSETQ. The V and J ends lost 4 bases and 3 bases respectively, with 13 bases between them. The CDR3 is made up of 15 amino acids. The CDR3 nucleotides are TGCGCCAGCAGCCTCACAGGGATGGACACCGGGGAGCTGTTTTTT. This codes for CASSLTGMDTGELFF.

CDR3 nucleotides: TGTGCCAGCAGCTTAGTCAGTACGAACACCGGGGAGCTGTTTTTT. Translation: CASSLVSTNTGELFF. The chain joins TRBV7-2 to TRBJ2-2; D gene ambiguous. Germline loops: CDR1 SGHTA, CDR2 FQGNSA. The CDR3 runs to 15 residues. The V end lost 1 base, the J end lost 0 bases, and 6 bases lay between the germline ends.

CDR3 protein: CASSLAGLRGETQYF. In DNA, the CDR3 is TGTGCCAGCAGTTTAGCGGGGTTGAGGGGGGAGACCCAGTACTTC. V and J are TRBV12-3 or TRBV12-4 and TRBJ2-5; weak D call: TRBD1 (6 bases). V shed 0 bases and J shed 5 bases, with 13 bases lying between them. The CDR3 is 15 amino acids.

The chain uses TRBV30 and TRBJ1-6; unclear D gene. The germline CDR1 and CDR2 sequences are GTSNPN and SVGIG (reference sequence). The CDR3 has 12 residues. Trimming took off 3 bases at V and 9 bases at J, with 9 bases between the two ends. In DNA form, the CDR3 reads TGTGCCTGGAGCCTACGCGGTTCACCCCTCCACTTT. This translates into CAWSLRGSPLHF.